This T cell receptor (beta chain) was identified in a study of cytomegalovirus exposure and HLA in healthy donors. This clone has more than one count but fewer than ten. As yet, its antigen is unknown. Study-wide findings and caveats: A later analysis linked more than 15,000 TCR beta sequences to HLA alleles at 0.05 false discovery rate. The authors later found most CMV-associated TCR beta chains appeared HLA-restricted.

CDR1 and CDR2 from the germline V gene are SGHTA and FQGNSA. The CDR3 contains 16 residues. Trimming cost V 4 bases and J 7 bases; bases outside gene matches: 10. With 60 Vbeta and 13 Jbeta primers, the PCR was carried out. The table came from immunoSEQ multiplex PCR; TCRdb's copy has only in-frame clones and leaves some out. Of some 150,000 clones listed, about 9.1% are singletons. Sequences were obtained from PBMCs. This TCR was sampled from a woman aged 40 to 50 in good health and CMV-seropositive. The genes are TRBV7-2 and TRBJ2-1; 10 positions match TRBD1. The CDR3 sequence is CASSYGGQGFFNEQFF. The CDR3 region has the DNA TGTGCCAGCAGCTATGGGGGACAGGGGTTTTTTAATGAGCAGTTCTTC.